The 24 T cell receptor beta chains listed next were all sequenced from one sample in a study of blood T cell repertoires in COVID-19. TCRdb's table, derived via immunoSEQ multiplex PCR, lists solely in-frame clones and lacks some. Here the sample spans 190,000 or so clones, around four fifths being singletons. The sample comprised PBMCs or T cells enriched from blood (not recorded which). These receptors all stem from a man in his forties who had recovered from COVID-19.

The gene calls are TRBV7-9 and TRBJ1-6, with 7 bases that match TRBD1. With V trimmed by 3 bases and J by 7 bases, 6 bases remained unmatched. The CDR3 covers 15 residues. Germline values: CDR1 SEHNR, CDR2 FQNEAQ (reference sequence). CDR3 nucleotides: TGTGCCAGCAGCTTTCAGGGACAGTGGAATTCACCCCTCCACTTT. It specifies CASSFQGQWNSPLHF.

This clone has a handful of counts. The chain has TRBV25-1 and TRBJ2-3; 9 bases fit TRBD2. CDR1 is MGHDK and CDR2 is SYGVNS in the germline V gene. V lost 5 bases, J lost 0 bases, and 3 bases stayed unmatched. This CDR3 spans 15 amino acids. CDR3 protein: CASSPRGGSTDTQYF. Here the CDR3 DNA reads TGTGCCAGCAGTCCGCGGGGGGGAAGCACAGATACGCAGTATTTT.

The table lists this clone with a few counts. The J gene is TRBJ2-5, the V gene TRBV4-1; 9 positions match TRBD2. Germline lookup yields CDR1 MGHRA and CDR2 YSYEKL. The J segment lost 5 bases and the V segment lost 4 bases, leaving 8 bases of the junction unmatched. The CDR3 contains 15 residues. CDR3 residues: CASSRAGGTYETQYF. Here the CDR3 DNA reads TGCGCCAGCAGCCGTGCGGGAGGGACGTATGAGACCCAGTACTTC.

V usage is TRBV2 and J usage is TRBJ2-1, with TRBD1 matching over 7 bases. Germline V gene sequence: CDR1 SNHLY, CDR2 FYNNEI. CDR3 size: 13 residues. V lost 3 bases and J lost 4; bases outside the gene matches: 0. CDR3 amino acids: CASSEDRYNEQFF. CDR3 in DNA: TGTGCCAGCAGTGAGGACAGGTACAATGAGCAGTTCTTC. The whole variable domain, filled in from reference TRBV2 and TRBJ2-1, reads EPEVTQTPSHQVTQMGQEVILRCVPISNHLYFYWYRQILGQKVEFLVSFYNNEISEKSEIFDDQFSVERPDGSNFTLKIRSTKLEDSAMYFCASSEDRYNEQFFGPGTRLTVL.

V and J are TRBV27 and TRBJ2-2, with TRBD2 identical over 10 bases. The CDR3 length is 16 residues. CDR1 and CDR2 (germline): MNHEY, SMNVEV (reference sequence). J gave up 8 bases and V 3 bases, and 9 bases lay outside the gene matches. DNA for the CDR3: TGTGCCAGCAGTTTTTGGGCTAGCGGGAGTAAAGGGGAGCTGTTTTTT. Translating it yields CASSFWASGSKGELFF.

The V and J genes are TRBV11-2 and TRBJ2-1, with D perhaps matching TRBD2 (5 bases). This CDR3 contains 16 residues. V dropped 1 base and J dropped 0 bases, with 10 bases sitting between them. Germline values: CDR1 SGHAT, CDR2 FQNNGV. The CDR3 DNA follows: TGTGCCAGCAGCTTAGTGGTAGCGAGCTCCTACAATGAGCAGTTCTTC. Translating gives CASSLVVASSYNEQFF.

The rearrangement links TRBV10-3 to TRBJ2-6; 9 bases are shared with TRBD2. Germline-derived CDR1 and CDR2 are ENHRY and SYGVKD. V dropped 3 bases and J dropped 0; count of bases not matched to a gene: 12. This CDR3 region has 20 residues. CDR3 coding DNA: TGTGCCATCAGTGAAATGGGCAGCGGGAGGTTCCCCTCTGGGGCCAACGTCCTGACTTTC. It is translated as CAISEMGSGRFPSGANVLTF.

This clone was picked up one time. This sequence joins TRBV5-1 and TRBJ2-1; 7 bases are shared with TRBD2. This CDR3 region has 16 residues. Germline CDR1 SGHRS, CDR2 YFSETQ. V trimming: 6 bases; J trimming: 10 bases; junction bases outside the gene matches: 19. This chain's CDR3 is CASTLSLADLPREQFF. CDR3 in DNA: TGCGCCAGCACCTTATCTCTAGCGGATCTCCCCCGGGAGCAGTTCTTC.

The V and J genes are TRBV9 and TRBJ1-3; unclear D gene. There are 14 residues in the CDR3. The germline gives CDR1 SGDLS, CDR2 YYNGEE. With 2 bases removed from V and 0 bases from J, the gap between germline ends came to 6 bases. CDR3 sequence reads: CASSVESSGNTIYF. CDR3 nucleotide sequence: TGTGCCAGCAGCGTCGAGAGCTCTGGAAACACCATATATTTT.

CDR3 bases: TGTGCCAGCTCACGACAGGGCCTGAACACTGAAGCTTTCTTT. It specifies CASSRQGLNTEAFF. The rearrangement joins TRBV18 to TRBJ1-1; 7 nucleotides match TRBD1. Germline CDR1 is KGHSH and CDR2 is LQKENI. Trimming took 4 bases from V and 0 from J; bases not matched to a gene: 2. The CDR3 spans 14 residues.

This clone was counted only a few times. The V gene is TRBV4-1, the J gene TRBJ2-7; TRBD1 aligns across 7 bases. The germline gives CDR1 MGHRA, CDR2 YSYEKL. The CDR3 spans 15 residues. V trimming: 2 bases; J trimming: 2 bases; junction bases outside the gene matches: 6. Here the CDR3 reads CASSQWTGDPYEQYF. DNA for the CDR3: TGCGCCAGCAGCCAATGGACAGGAGACCCCTACGAGCAGTACTTC.

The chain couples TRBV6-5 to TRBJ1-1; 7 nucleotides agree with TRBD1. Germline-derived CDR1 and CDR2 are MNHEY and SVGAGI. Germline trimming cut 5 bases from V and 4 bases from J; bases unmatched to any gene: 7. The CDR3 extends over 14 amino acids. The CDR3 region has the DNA TGTGCCAGCAGTACGACAGGGCGGGGCACTGAAGCTTTCTTT. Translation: CASSTTGRGTEAFF.

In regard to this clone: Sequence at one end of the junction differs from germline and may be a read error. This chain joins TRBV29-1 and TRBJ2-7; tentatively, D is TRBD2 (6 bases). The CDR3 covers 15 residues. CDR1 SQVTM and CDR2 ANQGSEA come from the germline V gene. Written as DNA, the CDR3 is TGCAGCGTCGAAGGTCACGGGGGTTTTTCCTACGAGCAGTACTTC. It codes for CSVEGHGGFSYEQYF.

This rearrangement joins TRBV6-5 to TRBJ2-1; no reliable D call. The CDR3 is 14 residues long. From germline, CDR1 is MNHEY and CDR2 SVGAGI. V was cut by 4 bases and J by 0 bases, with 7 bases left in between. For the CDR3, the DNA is TGTGCCAGCAGTTTGGGCAACTCCTACAATGAGCAGTTCTTC. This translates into CASSLGNSYNEQFF.

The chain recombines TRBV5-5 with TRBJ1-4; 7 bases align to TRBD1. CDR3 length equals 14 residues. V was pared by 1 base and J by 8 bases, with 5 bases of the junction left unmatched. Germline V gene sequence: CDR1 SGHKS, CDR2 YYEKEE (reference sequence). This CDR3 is CASSLWTTGEKLFF. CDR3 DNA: TGTGCCAGCAGCTTGTGGACGACAGGGGAAAAACTGTTTTTT.

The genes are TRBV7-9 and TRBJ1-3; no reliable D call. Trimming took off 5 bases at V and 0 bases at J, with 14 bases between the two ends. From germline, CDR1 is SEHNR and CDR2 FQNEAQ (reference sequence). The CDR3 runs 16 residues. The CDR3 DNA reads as TGTGCCAGCAGCCGGAGGGAACTGCTCTCTGGAAACACCATATATTTT. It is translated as CASSRRELLSGNTIYF.

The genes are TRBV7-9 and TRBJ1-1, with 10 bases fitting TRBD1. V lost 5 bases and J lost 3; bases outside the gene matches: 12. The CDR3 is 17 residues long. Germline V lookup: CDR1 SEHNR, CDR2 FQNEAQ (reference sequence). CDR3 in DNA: TGTGCCAGCAGCCCAAGGACAGGGGGGACAAGGGACACTGAAGCTTTCTTT. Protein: CASSPRTGGTRDTEAFF. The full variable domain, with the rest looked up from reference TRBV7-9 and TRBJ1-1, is DTGVSQNPRHKITKRGQNVTFRCDPISEHNRLYWYRQTLGQGPEFLTYFQNEAQLEKSRLLSDRFSAERPKGSFSTLEIQRTEQGDSAMYLCASSPRTGGTRDTEAFFGQGTRLTVV.

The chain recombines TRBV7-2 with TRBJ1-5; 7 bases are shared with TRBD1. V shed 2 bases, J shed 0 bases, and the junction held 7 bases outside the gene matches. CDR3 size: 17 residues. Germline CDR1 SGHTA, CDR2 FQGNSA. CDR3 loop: CASSLLEGANSNQPQHF. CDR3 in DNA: TGTGCCAGCAGCTTATTGGAGGGGGCAAATAGCAATCAGCCCCAGCATTTT.

The CDR3 DNA is TGCGCCAGCAGTGGACTAGCGGGGGTCAGCTCCTACAATGAGCAGTTCTTC. Translation: CASSGLAGVSSYNEQFF. The chain uses TRBV10-2 and TRBJ2-1; 12 bases line up with TRBD2. This CDR3 region has 17 residues. Germline V gene lookup returns CDR1 WSHSY and CDR2 SAAADI. J gave up 0 bases and V 4 bases, and 4 bases lay outside the gene matches.

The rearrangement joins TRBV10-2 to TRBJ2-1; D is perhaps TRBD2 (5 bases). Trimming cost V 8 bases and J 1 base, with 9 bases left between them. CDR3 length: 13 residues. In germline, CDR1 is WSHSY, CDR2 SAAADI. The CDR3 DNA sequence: TGCGCCAGCGGAAGGAGGTCCTACAATGAGCAGTTCTTC. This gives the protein CASGRRSYNEQFF.

The CDR3 DNA reads as TGTGCCAGCAGTTGGGGCGTCGGTGAGCAGTTCTTC. It specifies CASSWGVGEQFF. The chain is built from TRBV25-1 and TRBJ2-1; TRBD1 is a possible D gene (5 bases). The CDR3 is 12 residues long. Trimming pared 5 bases from V and 9 bases from J, leaving 11 bases between. CDR1 is MGHDK, CDR2 SYGVNS, per germline.

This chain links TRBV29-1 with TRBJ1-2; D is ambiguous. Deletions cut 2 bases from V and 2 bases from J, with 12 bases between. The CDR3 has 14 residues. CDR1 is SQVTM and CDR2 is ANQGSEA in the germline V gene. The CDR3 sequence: CSVELGRQNYGYTF. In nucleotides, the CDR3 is TGCAGCGTTGAATTGGGCAGACAAAACTATGGCTACACCTTC.

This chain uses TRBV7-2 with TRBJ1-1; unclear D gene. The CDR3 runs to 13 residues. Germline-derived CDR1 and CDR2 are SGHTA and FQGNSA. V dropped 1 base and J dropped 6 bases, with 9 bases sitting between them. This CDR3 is CASSLVRKAEAFF. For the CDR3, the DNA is TGTGCCAGCAGCTTAGTCAGGAAAGCTGAAGCTTTCTTT.

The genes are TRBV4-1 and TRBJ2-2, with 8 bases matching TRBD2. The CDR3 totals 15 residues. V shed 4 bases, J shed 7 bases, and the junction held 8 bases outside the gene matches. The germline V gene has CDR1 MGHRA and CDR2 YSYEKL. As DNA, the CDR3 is TGCGCCAGCAGCCGGTACGGGGGGGCCGGCGGGGAGCTGTTTTTT. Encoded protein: CASSRYGGAGGELFF.